Presented here are 11 T cell receptor beta chains from one specimen sequenced in a study of T cell repertoires in cytomegalovirus infection. For these receptors, no antigen is known. TCRdb passed the reads through MiXCR, listing each CDR3 protein once. This sample has approximately 910,000 distinct CDR3 sequences; approximately 31% occur once, and the top ten carry 13%. The sample consisted of cultured CD8+ T cells from PBMCs, taken from culture after CMV antigen stimulation. The receptors here all came from a human donor in good health (CMV status not recorded). Some clones in this sample may be carry-over from other donors' samples.

This clonotype was counted between two and nine times. The rearrangement joins TRBV11-3 to TRBJ2-1, with 7 bases lining up with TRBD2. The germline V gene has CDR1 SGHNT and CDR2 YENEEA. This CDR3 region has 14 residues. V shed 4 bases and J 8 bases; nucleotides not matched to a gene: 8. The CDR3 DNA sequence: TGTGCCAGCAGCTCCCCCGGCGGGGGTTATGAGCAGTTCTTC. It codes for CASSSPGGGYEQFF. The whole variable domain, remainder taken from reference TRBV11-3 and TRBJ2-1, is EAGVVQSPRYKIIEKKQPVAFWCNPISGHNTLYWYLQNLGQGPELLIRYENEEAVDDSQLPKDRFSAERLKGVDSTLKIQPAELGDSAVYLCASSSPGGGYEQFFGPGTRLTVL.

In its sample, this clonotype was seen many times. This rearrangement joins TRBV7-9 to TRBJ2-1; 9 bases agree with TRBD2. J was trimmed by 3 bases and V by 5 bases; bases with no gene match: 8. The CDR3 length is 16 residues. CDR1 is SEHNR and CDR2 is FQNEAQ in the germline V gene (reference sequence). The CDR3 nucleotides are TGTGCCAGCAGCGATCGCGGGGGGGCTAACTACAATGAGCAGTTCTTC. Residues: CASSDRGGANYNEQFF.

The chain has TRBV11-3 and TRBJ2-5; D possibly corresponds to TRBD2 (6 bases). V was trimmed by 5 bases and J by 4 bases, leaving 17 bases between them. Looked up from germline, CDR1 is SGHNT and CDR2 is YENEEA. The CDR3 consists of 15 residues. The CDR3 loop reads CASSPGKGLGETQYF. The CDR3 nucleotides are TGTGCCAGCAGCCCCGGGAAGGGACTCGGAGAGACCCAGTACTTC.

The gene calls are TRBV20-1 and TRBJ1-1; 7 positions match TRBD1. This CDR3 has 15 residues. Germline values: CDR1 DFQATT, CDR2 SNEGSKA (reference sequence). The trim removed 5 bases at V and 7 bases at J, leaving 16 bases unmatched. CDR3 protein: CSAPRLDRRPLEAFF. Here the CDR3 DNA reads TGCAGTGCTCCCAGACTGGACAGGCGACCCCTTGAAGCTTTCTTT.

The chain has TRBV5-4 and TRBJ1-1, with a tentative D call TRBD1 (5 bases). The V end lost 3 bases, the J end lost 8 bases, and 11 bases lay between the germline ends. CDR1 is SGHNT and CDR2 is YYREEE in the germline V gene (reference sequence). This CDR3 contains 12 residues. The chain's CDR3 is CASSWDAREAFF. For the CDR3, the DNA is TGTGCCAGCAGCTGGGACGCTCGAGAAGCTTTCTTT. Together with reference TRBV5-4 and TRBJ1-1, the CDR3 gives the full variable domain: ETGVTQSPTHLIKTRGQQVTLRCSSQSGHNTVSWYQQALGQGPQFIFQYYREEENGRGNFPPRFSGLQFPNYSSELNVNALELDDSALYLCASSWDAREAFFGQGTRLTVV.

This clonotype was detected a few times. The chain employs TRBV20-1 and TRBJ2-7; the D is unclear. The ends were cut back, 3 bases at V and 4 bases at J, with 4 bases in the middle. This CDR3 region has 10 residues. Germline V CDR1 and CDR2: DFQATT, SNEGSKA (reference sequence). CDR3 nucleotide sequence: TGCAGTGCTAGGCCGTACGAGCAGTACGTC. This codes for CSARPYEQYV.

In its sample, this clonotype was seen a few times. V gene TRBV7-9 combines with J gene TRBJ1-1, with a weak D call TRBD1 (5 bases). Per germline, CDR1 SEHNR and CDR2 FQNEAQ (reference sequence). The CDR3 is 14 residues long. Trimming stripped 7 bases from V and 6 bases from J, with 18 bases between. The CDR3 DNA reads TGTGCCAGCACCTACCCCGGGGGTGCGGCTGAAGCTTTCTTT. It is translated as CASTYPGGAAEAFF.

In its sample, this clonotype was seen many times. CDR3 loop: CASTEGNNQPQHF. In nucleotides, the CDR3 is TGTGCCAGTACAGAGGGGAACAATCAGCCCCAGCATTTT. This chain connects TRBV7-9 to TRBJ1-5; D perhaps matches TRBD1 (5 bases). The CDR3 spans 13 residues. V was clipped by 9 bases and J by 3 bases, with 12 bases between them. Germline V gene lookup returns CDR1 SEHNR and CDR2 FQNEAQ (reference sequence).

V gene TRBV5-1 combines with J gene TRBJ1-1, with D hard to call. Germline CDR1 and CDR2: SGHRS and YFSETQ. The CDR3 length is 12 residues. V was trimmed by 0 bases and J by 8 bases, leaving 8 bases between them. The CDR3 DNA follows: TGCGCCAGCAGCTTGGAAAGTAGGGAAGCTTTCTTT. It is translated as CASSLESREAFF.

This chain uses TRBV4-1 with TRBJ2-3; D is unresolved. CDR3 size: 14 residues. CDR1 and CDR2 (germline): MGHRA, YSYEKL. The ends were cut back, 1 base at V and 3 bases at J, with 8 bases in the middle. CDR3 DNA: TGCGCCAGCAGCCAAGTGGACGATACAGATACGCAGTATTTT. It codes for CASSQVDDTDTQYF.

This clonotype was seen a few times. The chain employs TRBV7-6 and TRBJ2-3, with D possibly being TRBD2 (6 bases). This CDR3 is built from 18 residues. With 5 bases removed from V and 3 bases from J, the gap between germline ends came to 24 bases. Germline CDR1 and CDR2: SGHVS and FNYEAQ. This CDR3 reads CASSRGYPGERVTDTQYF. DNA for the CDR3: TGTGCCAGCAGCCGAGGCTATCCAGGAGAGCGGGTAACAGATACGCAGTATTTT.